In this sample, the clone carrying this T cell receptor beta chain turned up a few times. The CDR3 loop spans 15 amino acids. The V gene's germline CDR1 is LNHDA and CDR2 SQIVND (reference sequence). The ends lost 5 bases at V and 5 bases at J; junction bases unmatched: 7. This sample's time point: pretreatment peripheral blood. Patients had locally advanced or metastatic urothelial carcinoma. This entry is derived from a study of PD-L1 blockade in urothelial cancer. Study background: Males with urothelial cancer arising in the bladder constituted about 85% of the roughly 30 patients. The study recovered a median of 141,255 T cells per blood sample.

Repertoires were generated with immunoSEQ multiplex PCR, while TCRdb's copy carries only in-frame clones and drops some. The sample lists 30,000 to 35,000 clones, about 87% occurring once. This sample comprised PBMCs, obtained around atezolizumab (anti-PD-L1) treatment. This clonotype was obtained from a man aged 55 to 70 with urothelial cancer. The chain couples TRBV19 to TRBJ2-5, with 11 bases fitting TRBD2. The CDR3 loop is CASSDLAGGHETQYF. DNA of the CDR3: TGTGCCAGTAGTGATTTAGCGGGAGGGCACGAGACCCAGTACTTC.